Below are 14 T cell receptor beta chains sequenced from a single sample in a study of cytomegalovirus exposure and HLA in healthy donors. Profiling relied on immunoSEQ multiplex PCR, and the TCRdb table lists in-frame clones only, not all of them. In the table there are some 140,000 clones, 70% to 85% of which are singletons. Sequencing was carried out using PBMCs. These receptors all come from a man between 25 and 39 years old in good health and CMV-seropositive.

CDR3 sequence: CASSLGSPSTYGYTF. CDR3 DNA sequence: TGCGCCAGCAGCTTGGGCTCCCCATCGACTTATGGCTACACCTTC. This chain joins TRBV5-1 and TRBJ1-2; D remains ambiguous. This CDR3 is 15 amino acids long. Trimming pared 0 bases from V and 5 bases from J, leaving 14 bases between. Germline CDR1 is SGHRS and CDR2 is YFSETQ.

V and J are TRBV19 and TRBJ2-7; 12 positions agree with TRBD2. Unmatched junction bases numbered 3, after V lost 1 base and J lost 2 bases. The germline V gene encodes CDR1 LNHDA and CDR2 SQIVND (reference sequence). This CDR3 spans 16 amino acids. Here the CDR3 DNA reads TGTGCCAGTAGTATAGGGGCTAGCGGGAGGGCCTACGAGCAGTACTTC. Its translation is CASSIGASGRAYEQYF.

This chain joins TRBV18 and TRBJ2-7; perhaps TRBD2 as D (6 bases). CDR1 and CDR2 (germline): KGHSH, LQKENI. Trimming took off 6 bases at V and 5 bases at J, with 17 bases between the two ends. CDR3 size: 14 residues. This chain's CDR3 is CASSASRGLDEQYF. The CDR3 region has the DNA TGTGCCAGCTCTGCCTCCCGGGGGTTGGACGAGCAGTACTTC.

This clone came up once. V and J are TRBV7-2 and TRBJ1-2; no firm D call. V was cut by 6 bases and J by 3 bases, with 20 bases left in between. CDR3 length: 16 residues. Per the germline V gene, CDR1 is SGHTA and CDR2 is FQGNSA. The CDR3 DNA is TGTGCCAGCAGACTTAGCTCAGCAGAGCCAGACTATGGCTACACCTTC. It codes for CASRLSSAEPDYGYTF.

The chain joins TRBV2 to TRBJ2-1; D uncertain. Per germline, CDR1 SNHLY and CDR2 FYNNEI. This CDR3 is built from 13 residues. V shed 6 bases and J shed 5 bases, with 11 bases lying between them. This CDR3 reads CASRTDGDNEQFF. For the CDR3, the DNA is TGTGCCAGCAGGACTGACGGAGACAATGAGCAGTTCTTC.

The rearrangement joins TRBV7-8 to TRBJ2-7, with D unresolved. The CDR3 is 14 residues long. Germline lookup yields CDR1 SGHVS and CDR2 FQNEAQ. V lost 0 bases, J lost 7 bases, and 13 bases lay in between. Here the CDR3 DNA reads TGTGCCAGCAGCTTAGCGGCGGCCAATTTGGAGCAGTACTTC. Translation: CASSLAAANLEQYF.

The V and J genes are TRBV5-4 and TRBJ1-4; D perhaps matches TRBD1 (5 bases). V gave up 4 bases and J gave up 7 bases, with 17 bases separating them. The CDR3 runs to 15 residues. CDR1 and CDR2 from the germline V gene are SGHNT and YYREEE (reference sequence). The CDR3 loop is CASSPSPGDIEKLFF. The CDR3 nucleotides are TGTGCCAGCAGCCCGTCCCCGGGGGATATTGAAAAACTGTTTTTT.

The rearrangement joins TRBV10-2 to TRBJ1-1, with a weak D call TRBD1 (5 bases). The CDR3 totals 15 residues. Trimming removed 4 bases at V and 1 base at J, with 13 bases between. Germline CDR1 and CDR2: WSHSY and SAAADI. CDR3 region: CASSASEGRNTEAFF. The CDR3 DNA reads TGCGCCAGCAGTGCCTCGGAGGGGAGGAACACTGAAGCTTTCTTT.

This clone appeared once. The chain couples TRBV5-1 to TRBJ2-1; 7 nucleotides agree with TRBD1. The CDR3 covers 14 residues. Per the germline V gene, CDR1 is SGHRS and CDR2 is YFSETQ. V trimming: 0 bases; J trimming: 6 bases; junction bases outside the gene matches: 3. CDR3 sequence (DNA): TGCGCCAGCAGCTTGGGACAGGGAAGCAATGAGCAGTTCTTC. Residues: CASSLGQGSNEQFF. The variable domain in full, completed from reference TRBV5-1 and TRBJ2-1, reads KAGVTQTPRYLIKTRGQQVTLSCSPISGHRSVSWYQQTPGQGLQFLFEYFSETQRNKGNFPGRFSGRQFSNSRSEMNVSTLELGDSALYLCASSLGQGSNEQFFGPGTRLTVL.

The genes are TRBV5-6 and TRBJ2-1, with a weak D call TRBD2 (5 bases). This CDR3 comprises 16 residues. The germline V gene has CDR1 SGHDT and CDR2 YYEEEE. With 0 bases removed from V and 7 bases from J, the gap between germline ends came to 17 bases. CDR3 sequence: CASSLAGMIDSNEQFF. CDR3 bases: TGTGCCAGCAGCTTGGCCGGGATGATAGATTCTAATGAGCAGTTCTTC.

This clone has a count of ten or more. The CDR3 DNA reads as TGCGCCAGCAGCCCTGAGACAGGGGCCTATGGCTACACCTTC. It codes for CASSPETGAYGYTF. V and J are TRBV5-1 and TRBJ1-2; 8 bases line up with TRBD1. After removal of 4 bases from V and 4 bases from J, the junction contained 6 bases not matched to a gene. The length of the CDR3 is 14 residues. CDR1 SGHRS and CDR2 YFSETQ come from the germline V gene.

The rearrangement joins TRBV7-2 to TRBJ1-3, with no clear D. The CDR3 runs to 15 residues. Germline-derived CDR1 and CDR2 are SGHTA and FQGNSA. V was trimmed by 2 bases and J by 0 bases, leaving 8 bases between them. The CDR3 DNA follows: TGTGCCAGCAGCTTAACCACAATCTCTGGAAACACCATATATTTT. Amino acid sequence: CASSLTTISGNTIYF.

This clone was detected only a few times. The chain carries TRBV19 and TRBJ1-3; 7 bases line up with TRBD1. The germline CDR1 and CDR2 sequences are LNHDA and SQIVND (reference sequence). V dropped 5 bases and J dropped 4; count of bases not matched to a gene: 8. The CDR3 loop spans 15 amino acids. CDR3 sequence (DNA): TGTGCCAGTAGTTTGGGACAGCTTGTAGGAAACACCATATATTTT. It is translated as CASSLGQLVGNTIYF.

The chain has TRBV29-1 and TRBJ2-1; a weak D match, TRBD2 (5 bases). Germline V gives CDR1 SQVTM, CDR2 ANQGSEA. V gave up 4 bases and J gave up 0 bases, with 10 bases separating them. The CDR3 runs 14 residues. The CDR3 DNA is TGCAGCGTTGGGAGAGGGAACTCCTACAATGAGCAGTTCTTC. This translates into CSVGRGNSYNEQFF.